Here is one TCR beta chain with its context. Its target is not known. A single base separates this from a much larger clone, so it may be a read error. For the second PCR, which ran for 7 to 11 cycles, a sample-barcoded 5' primer and a J-beta primer mix were used. MiXCR, applied by TCRdb to the 5' RACE reads, yields one record per CDR3 protein. This sample has hundreds of thousands of distinct CDR3 sequences, with about 30% found just once. The V gene's germline CDR1 is SGHVS and CDR2 FQNEAQ. The CDR3 runs 15 residues. The V and J ends lost 5 bases and 8 bases, in that order; junction bases with no gene match: 8. The source of the sample is a study of blood T cells in healthy people across ages. Overall study: About one barcoded beta molecule per two T cells was captured by template switching. Study results and caveats: Diversity figures based on one million T cells were deemed too low. CMV status of donors was not determined, possibly confounding expanded clonotype changes.

The V call is TRBV7-8, the J call TRBJ1-4; 10 bases fit TRBD1. The sequenced sample was blood. This receptor was identified in a woman older than 75 in good health. CDR3 region: CASSRGTGEIEKLFF. In DNA form, the CDR3 reads TGTGCCAGCAGCAGAGGGACAGGGGAGATAGAAAAACTGTTTTTT.